The entry below describes one TCR beta chain. As yet, its antigen is unknown. The data stem from a study of cytomegalovirus exposure and HLA in healthy donors. Study-wide background: Unique TCR beta sequences numbering some 120 million came from around 180 million T cells in an earlier analysis.

Donors consisted of healthy bone marrow donors. Broader study findings: For most TCR beta V segments, an earlier analysis put the productive rate at about 87% or about 30% of the time. Across donors, sequencing depth was assumed by presence/absence analyses to be roughly uniform.

The PCR used 60 Vbeta and 13 Jbeta primers. Generated by immunoSEQ multiplex PCR, the TCRdb table keeps only in-frame clones and is missing some. The table includes 89,000 or so clones, under 80% detected once. The sequencing input was PBMCs. The receptor was isolated from a boy aged 5-17 years in good health and CMV-seronegative.

CDR3 in amino acids: CAWSLIAGEGNEQFF. CDR3 DNA: TGTGCCTGGAGTCTAATAGCGGGAGAGGGCAATGAGCAGTTCTTC. The chain joins TRBV30 to TRBJ2-1, with TRBD2 matching over 9 bases. The germline gives CDR1 GTSNPN, CDR2 SVGIG (reference sequence). Germline trimming cut 2 bases from V and 6 bases from J; bases unmatched to any gene: 8. There are 15 residues in the CDR3.